The 5 T cell receptor beta chains listed next were all sequenced from one sample in a study of T-cell reconstitution after alpha-beta-depleted transplantation in children. TCRbeta library preparation incorporated unique molecular identifiers. Each CDR3 protein is one row after TCRdb ran MiXCR on the PCR reads. Among more than 400,000 distinct CDR3 sequences listed, roughly 11% were seen once. The sample was PBMCs, mostly from graft donor cells, taken 180 days after TCRalphabeta/CD19-depleted stem cell transplant. The source of these receptors is a female patient aged 2 to 10 who had a stem cell transplant for aplastic anemia, so the T cells may come from the graft donor.

This clonotype was counted only a few times. The chain is built from TRBV7-2 and TRBJ2-5; possibly TRBD1 for D (7 bases). The CDR3 is 17 residues long. Germline V CDR1 and CDR2: SGHTA, FQGNSA. V gave up 0 bases and J gave up 2 bases, with 16 bases separating them. The DNA of the CDR3 is TGTGCCAGCAGCTTAGCCAGGACCAGGGGGACTCAAGAGACCCAGTACTTC. This encodes CASSLARTRGTQETQYF.

The gene calls are TRBV12-3 or TRBV12-4 and TRBJ2-4, with TRBD1 as a possible D gene (5 bases). The CDR3 contains 16 residues. V was cut by 6 bases and J by 4 bases, with 19 bases left in between. CDR3 coding DNA: TGTGCCAGCAGCCTTGTCGCAGGGCCTTATAAAAACATTCAGTACTTC. This codes for CASSLVAGPYKNIQYF.

The rearrangement links TRBV28 to TRBJ2-2; 7 positions agree with TRBD2. CDR1 and CDR2 (germline): MDHEN, SYDVKM. This CDR3 has 17 residues. The J segment lost 6 bases and the V segment lost 6 bases, leaving 16 bases of the junction unmatched. CDR3 loop: CASSKAGPLRAPGELFF. The CDR3 nucleotides are TGTGCCAGCAGCAAAGCGGGGCCCCTTCGGGCCCCCGGGGAGCTGTTTTTT.

This clonotype was seen many times. The gene calls are TRBV27 and TRBJ2-7; 12 bases fit TRBD1. With 6 bases clipped from V and 7 bases from J, the junction kept 7 bases outside the gene matches. This CDR3 has 14 amino acids. Germline loops: CDR1 MNHEY, CDR2 SMNVEV (reference sequence). CDR3: CASRPGQGAGEQYV. CDR3 bases: TGTGCCAGCAGGCCGGGACAGGGGGCAGGGGAGCAGTACGTC.

This clonotype was picked up a small number of times. The chain joins TRBV7-9 to TRBJ2-1; D may correspond to TRBD1 or TRBD2 (5 bases each). The germline V gene has CDR1 SEHNR and CDR2 FQNEAQ (reference sequence). V gave up 1 base and J gave up 3 bases, with 7 bases separating them. The CDR3 is made up of 14 amino acids. CDR3: CASSLVGVYNEQFF. For the CDR3, the DNA is TGTGCCAGCAGCTTAGTGGGGGTCTACAATGAGCAGTTCTTC.